The 31 T cell receptor beta chains reported below all come from one sample, sequenced in a study of T cell changes during pregnancy in multiple sclerosis. Sequenced by immunoSEQ multiplex PCR; TCRdb stores in-frame clones only, minus some. The sample carries 70,000 to 100,000 clones, just under 95% recorded once. The sample here was peripheral blood, taken in the third trimester of pregnancy. The receptors here all came from a female donor in good health, enrolled as a control in a pregnancy study.

V and J are TRBV6-1 and TRBJ2-7, with D unclear. The CDR3 covers 13 residues. Trimming removed 1 base from V and 3 bases from J, with 7 bases in between. Per the germline V gene, CDR1 is MNHNS and CDR2 is SASEGT. CDR3 nucleotides: TGTGCCAGCAGTGAAGTACCGGTCTACGAGCAGTACTTC. It translates to CASSEVPVYEQYF.

This clone was seen a handful of times. The chain combines TRBV19 with TRBJ2-7, with D tentatively TRBD1 (5 bases). V was pared by 3 bases and J by 6 bases, with 12 bases between. Germline lookup yields CDR1 LNHDA and CDR2 SQIVND (reference sequence). The CDR3 sequence is 13 residues long. The CDR3 DNA follows: TGTGCCAGTAGTATTGGCGGCAGGGCCGAGCAGTACTTC. Its translation: CASSIGGRAEQYF.

The rearrangement uses TRBV4-1 and TRBJ1-2, with a tentative D call TRBD1 (5 bases). The CDR3 length is 13 residues. From germline, CDR1 is MGHRA and CDR2 YSYEKL. Trimming removed 2 bases at V and 8 bases at J, with 12 bases between. Written as DNA, the CDR3 is TGCGCCAGCAGCCAAAAGGGTCAGGGCGGCTACACCTTC. Its protein is CASSQKGQGGYTF.

The chain links TRBV28 to TRBJ2-5; 10 bases fit TRBD1. The CDR3 runs 15 residues. Germline assignment: CDR1 MDHEN and CDR2 SYDVKM. J gave up 7 bases and V 2 bases, and 7 bases lay outside the gene matches. This chain's CDR3 is CASSLGTGVGGTQYF. For the CDR3, the DNA is TGTGCCAGCAGTTTAGGGACAGGGGTCGGAGGGACCCAGTACTTC.

This chain links TRBV6-6 with TRBJ1-1; a weak D match, TRBD1 (6 bases). This CDR3 region has 15 residues. The germline V gene encodes CDR1 MNHNY and CDR2 SVGAGI (reference sequence). V was pared by 1 base and J by 3 bases, with 12 bases between. This CDR3 is CASSYYGGADTEAFF. CDR3 in DNA: TGTGCCAGCAGTTACTATGGGGGCGCGGACACTGAAGCTTTCTTT.

The chain joins TRBV27 to TRBJ2-4, with 8 bases identical to TRBD1. The CDR3 extends over 13 amino acids. Germline CDR1 reads MNHEY; CDR2 reads SMNVEV (reference sequence). Germline trimming cut 4 bases from V and 5 bases from J; bases unmatched to any gene: 1. The CDR3 here is CASSYRGENIQYF. CDR3 in DNA: TGTGCCAGCAGTTACAGGGGGGAAAACATTCAGTACTTC.

Details on this clone: At one of its ends the junction is not consistent with the germline gene, which may arise from a read error. The CDR3 reads CASSPEQGRSRANVLTF. CDR3 bases: TGTGCCAGCTCACCAGAACAGGGGCGCTCTCGGGCCAACGTCCTGACTTTC. The V call is TRBV18, the J call TRBJ2-6, with 7 bases identical to TRBD1. CDR3 length equals 17 residues. Per germline, CDR1 KGHSH and CDR2 LQKENI.

V gene TRBV11-1 combines with J gene TRBJ2-1, with TRBD1 identical over 8 bases. Germline assignment: CDR1 SGHAT and CDR2 FQDESV (reference sequence). The CDR3 is 15 residues long. J was trimmed by 2 bases and V by 2 bases; bases with no gene match: 2. The CDR3 region is CASSLPGQAYNEQFF. Here the CDR3 DNA reads TGTGCCAGCAGCTTACCGGGACAGGCCTACAATGAGCAGTTCTTC.

The V call is TRBV7-8, the J call TRBJ2-7, with D possibly TRBD2 on 5 matching bases. Looked up from germline, CDR1 is SGHVS and CDR2 is FQNEAQ. V shed 5 bases and J shed 6 bases, with 11 bases lying between them. The CDR3 has 12 residues. CDR3 sequence: CASSQPGGEQYF. As DNA, the CDR3 is TGTGCCAGCAGCCAGCCAGGAGGCGAGCAGTACTTC.

The DNA for the CDR3 is TGCGCCAGCACCCTCGGGACAGGGGATACAGATACGCAGTATTTT. It translates to CASTLGTGDTDTQYF. The chain couples TRBV5-1 to TRBJ2-3, with 10 nucleotides matching TRBD1. The CDR3 loop spans 15 amino acids. The V gene's germline CDR1 is SGHRS and CDR2 YFSETQ. The V segment lost 6 bases and the J segment 3 bases; nucleotides outside the gene matches: 7.

The chain has TRBV7-2 and TRBJ1-4; TRBD1 might be the D (6 bases). The CDR3 covers 14 residues. V dropped 6 bases and J dropped 3 bases, with 11 bases sitting between them. Germline V gives CDR1 SGHTA, CDR2 FQGNSA. The CDR3 here is CASREGGANEKLFF. The CDR3 region has the DNA TGTGCCAGCAGGGAGGGGGGGGCTAATGAAAAACTGTTTTTT.

V is TRBV5-1 and J is TRBJ1-5; D gene unclear. From germline, CDR1 is SGHRS and CDR2 YFSETQ. This CDR3 is 15 amino acids long. Trimming took 0 bases from V and 5 from J, leaving 12 bases between them. Written as DNA, the CDR3 is TGCGCCAGCAGCTTGGAGGGTACGCGGGATCAGCCCCAGCATTTT. Its translation: CASSLEGTRDQPQHF. The entire variable domain, with the rest obtained from reference TRBV5-1 and TRBJ1-5, is as follows: KAGVTQTPRYLIKTRGQQVTLSCSPISGHRSVSWYQQTPGQGLQFLFEYFSETQRNKGNFPGRFSGRQFSNSRSEMNVSTLELGDSALYLCASSLEGTRDQPQHFGDGTRLSIL.

The V and J genes are TRBV7-6 and TRBJ1-1; 9 nucleotides match TRBD1. Germline V CDR1 and CDR2: SGHVS, FNYEAQ. This CDR3 has 17 amino acids. V lost 1 base and J lost 7; bases outside the gene matches: 13. CDR3 sequence reads: CASSLESGTGKEIEAFF. The CDR3 bases are TGTGCCAGCAGCTTAGAATCCGGGACAGGGAAAGAGATTGAAGCTTTCTTT.

The chain is built from TRBV5-6 and TRBJ1-1; maybe TRBD1 (6 bases). This CDR3 spans 13 amino acids. V lost 4 bases and J 5 bases, leaving 12 bases between the germline ends. The V gene's germline CDR1 is SGHDT and CDR2 YYEEEE. The CDR3 reads CASSPGQSTEAFF. The CDR3 bases are TGTGCCAGCAGCCCCGGACAGAGTACTGAAGCTTTCTTT.

V usage is TRBV6-6 and J usage is TRBJ1-3; D not resolved. The V end lost 0 bases, the J end lost 0 bases, and 9 bases lay between the germline ends. The V gene's germline CDR1 is MNHNY and CDR2 SVGAGI (reference sequence). CDR3 length: 16 amino acids. The DNA for the CDR3 is TGTGCCAGCAGTTACTCCGCGATCACCTCTGGAAACACCATATATTTT. Its protein is CASSYSAITSGNTIYF.

This clone was seen only once. The chain couples TRBV27 to TRBJ1-1, with 7 bases aligning to TRBD1. Germline V gives CDR1 MNHEY, CDR2 SMNVEV (reference sequence). Trimming cost V 3 bases and J 5 bases; bases outside gene matches: 6. The CDR3 extends over 14 amino acids. In DNA form, the CDR3 reads TGTGCCAGCAGTTTGGACAGGAGGGGGACTGAAGCTTTCTTT. Translated: CASSLDRRGTEAFF.

The J gene is TRBJ1-1, the V gene TRBV2, with no clear D. V lost 2 bases, J lost 10 bases, and 17 bases lay in between. The CDR3 totals 14 residues. CDR1 is SNHLY and CDR2 is FYNNEI in the germline V gene. CDR3 protein: CASSEQLSPSGAFF. The CDR3 DNA follows: TGTGCCAGCAGTGAACAACTCTCACCTTCTGGAGCTTTCTTT.

The gene calls are TRBV5-4 and TRBJ2-7; no clear D. This CDR3 region has 13 residues. The germline V gene has CDR1 SGHNT and CDR2 YYREEE (reference sequence). V was clipped by 0 bases and J by 1 base, with 5 bases between them. CDR3 in amino acids: CASSLGRSYEQYF. Written as DNA, the CDR3 is TGTGCCAGCAGCTTGGGTAGATCCTACGAGCAGTACTTC. The full variable domain, with the rest looked up from reference TRBV5-4 and TRBJ2-7, is ETGVTQSPTHLIKTRGQQVTLRCSSQSGHNTVSWYQQALGQGPQFIFQYYREEENGRGNFPPRFSGLQFPNYSSELNVNALELDDSALYLCASSLGRSYEQYFGPGTRLTVT.

This clone was counted a few times. The chain joins TRBV6-5 to TRBJ1-1; D gene uncertain. The CDR3 totals 13 residues. V lost 11 bases, J lost 0 bases, and 13 bases lay in between. Germline CDR1 and CDR2: MNHEY and SVGAGI. The CDR3 sequence: CAVRRSMNTEAFF. CDR3 coding DNA: TGTGCCGTGCGCCGATCCATGAACACTGAAGCTTTCTTT.

This rearrangement joins TRBV2 to TRBJ2-7, with TRBD2 matching 12 bases. This CDR3 is 14 amino acids long. Germline CDR1 and CDR2: SNHLY and FYNNEI. V gave up 6 bases and J gave up 3 bases; unmatched junction bases: 3. CDR3 sequence reads: CASRTSGGVYEQYF. The CDR3 DNA is TGTGCCAGCAGGACTAGCGGGGGTGTCTACGAGCAGTACTTC.

The genes are TRBV19 and TRBJ1-5; 7 bases agree with TRBD1. J was trimmed by 0 bases and V by 4 bases; bases with no gene match: 3. CDR1 and CDR2 (germline): LNHDA, SQIVND (reference sequence). This CDR3 has 15 amino acids. CDR3 region: CASSRTGHSNQPQHF. The CDR3 DNA sequence: TGTGCCAGTAGTAGGACAGGCCATAGCAATCAGCCCCAGCATTTT.

V gene TRBV5-1 combines with J gene TRBJ1-1; TRBD1 matches at 9 bases. Unmatched junction bases numbered 4, after V lost 0 bases and J lost 1 base. Germline CDR1 reads SGHRS; CDR2 reads YFSETQ. The CDR3 is 16 residues long. CDR3 nucleotides: TGCGCCAGCAGCTTGGAGACAGGGGGAAGGAACACTGAAGCTTTCTTT. It encodes CASSLETGGRNTEAFF.

The chain has TRBV11-2 and TRBJ2-7; D call uncertain. Germline CDR1 and CDR2: SGHAT and FQNNGV. CDR3 length: 12 amino acids. V was pared by 9 bases and J by 0 bases, with 9 bases between. The CDR3 spells CARPGSSYEQYF. In nucleotides, the CDR3 is TGTGCCAGGCCAGGAAGCTCCTACGAGCAGTACTTC. The full variable domain, in which reference TRBV11-2 and TRBJ2-7 provide the parts outside the CDR3, is EAGVAQSPRYKIIEKRQSVAFWCNPISGHATLYWYQQILGQGPKLLIQFQNNGVVDDSQLPKDRFSAERLKGVDSTLKIQPAKLEDSAVYLCARPGSSYEQYFGPGTRLTVT.

Only one count was recorded for this clone. J is TRBJ2-5 and V is TRBV6-1, with 7 bases aligning to TRBD1. Germline values: CDR1 MNHNS, CDR2 SASEGT. This CDR3 is built from 15 residues. The ends lost 4 bases at V and 4 bases at J; junction bases unmatched: 9. CDR3 sequence (DNA): TGTGCCAGCAGTGCCACCTGGAACAGGGGAGAGACCCAGTACTTC. This encodes CASSATWNRGETQYF.

J is TRBJ1-1 and V is TRBV18, with TRBD1 identical over 8 bases. The V gene's germline CDR1 is KGHSH and CDR2 LQKENI. The J segment lost 1 base and the V segment lost 3 bases, leaving 10 bases of the junction unmatched. The CDR3 is 17 residues long. The DNA of the CDR3 is TGTGCCAGCTCACCTGTAGTACAAGGGACAGGGAACACTGAAGCTTTCTTT. As protein: CASSPVVQGTGNTEAFF.

The V call is TRBV6-5, the J call TRBJ2-7; D is undetermined. CDR1 and CDR2 from the germline V gene are MNHEY and SVGAGI. Trimming pared 0 bases from V and 3 bases from J, leaving 9 bases between. The CDR3 runs to 14 residues. This chain's CDR3 is CASSYSIVGYEQYF. The CDR3, as DNA: TGTGCCAGCAGTTACTCGATCGTCGGCTACGAGCAGTACTTC.

The chain recombines TRBV27 with TRBJ2-1, with TRBD2 identical over 7 bases. V lost 3 bases and J lost 3; bases outside the gene matches: 5. Germline V CDR1 and CDR2: MNHEY, SMNVEV (reference sequence). The CDR3 contains 15 residues. The CDR3 DNA sequence: TGTGCCAGCAGTTTGGGAGCGGGAAGCTACAATGAGCAGTTCTTC. Translating gives CASSLGAGSYNEQFF.

J is TRBJ1-5 and V is TRBV19; D gene ambiguous. V was shortened by 7 bases and J by 0 bases, with 13 bases between the two germline ends. The CDR3 is 15 amino acids. Germline V CDR1 and CDR2: LNHDA, SQIVND (reference sequence). The CDR3 sequence is CASMVTAYSNQPQHF. The CDR3 bases are TGTGCCAGTATGGTAACAGCTTATAGCAATCAGCCCCAGCATTTT.

The chain recombines TRBV28 with TRBJ1-2, with 8 bases matching TRBD1. Germline CDR1 MDHEN, CDR2 SYDVKM. The V and J ends lost 6 bases and 7 bases, in that order; junction bases with no gene match: 7. The CDR3 extends over 13 amino acids. This chain's CDR3 is CASRSTGGGGYTF. DNA of the CDR3: TGTGCCAGCAGGTCTACAGGGGGTGGTGGCTACACCTTC.

The chain couples TRBV9 to TRBJ2-7; 7 positions agree with TRBD1. This CDR3 has 12 residues. The germline V gene encodes CDR1 SGDLS and CDR2 YYNGEE. The ends lost 0 bases at V and 9 bases at J; junction bases unmatched: 3. CDR3 protein: CASSVDRGSQYF. CDR3 DNA sequence: TGTGCCAGCAGCGTAGACAGGGGCTCGCAGTACTTC.

The rearrangement uses TRBV28 and TRBJ1-5, with TRBD1 matching over 8 bases. This CDR3 is 15 amino acids long. In germline, CDR1 is MDHEN, CDR2 SYDVKM. V dropped 6 bases and J dropped 2; count of bases not matched to a gene: 6. CDR3 loop: CASSLGQGGNQPQHF. CDR3 nucleotide sequence: TGTGCCAGCAGCCTCGGACAGGGCGGCAATCAGCCCCAGCATTTT.